The sequence of this T cell receptor (beta chain) was determined in a study of shared clonotypes between healthy human individuals. Several immunoSEQ 96-well plates shared each subset's DNA, each plate a replicate. Clones were read by immunoSEQ multiplex PCR, and TCRdb kept only the in-frame ones, dropping some. Of fewer than 550,000 clones listed, over 60% were seen once; the top ten hold around 13%. The CDR3 has 13 amino acids. Germline V gene sequence: CDR1 ENHRY, CDR2 SYGVKD. The ends were cut back, 3 bases at V and 9 bases at J, with 15 bases in the middle. Healthy HIV-negative adults without recent acute infections or vaccinations served as donors.

Material for sequencing was PBMCs. The chain has TRBV10-3 and TRBJ2-7; D unclear. The sequence was collected from a woman in her thirties or forties in good health. Some clones in this sample may be carry-over from other donors' samples. The CDR3 loop is CAISEVLLSRQYF. Here the CDR3 DNA reads TGTGCCATCAGTGAAGTACTACTCTCTAGGCAGTACTTC.